This TCR beta chain was sequenced for a study of PD-1 blockade in mismatch repair-deficient tumors. Whole-study findings and limits: Rapid post-treatment expansion, then contraction, generally preceding radiologic response, marked tumor-resident clones.

This CDR3 contains 17 residues. Germline V gene lookup returns CDR1 LNHDA and CDR2 SQIVND (reference sequence). Trimming shortened V by 7 bases and J by 8 bases, and 27 bases separated the two germline ends. Only in-frame clones appear in the TCRdb table, and some are missing; sequencing was by immunoSEQ multiplex PCR. The sample has under 50,000 clones; 77% are singletons. A word on this clone: Its antigen is as yet unknown.

This TCR was sampled from an adult with mismatch repair-deficient cancer. The chain is built from TRBV19 and TRBJ2-1; D possibly corresponds to TRBD1 (6 bases). Sequenced here: PBMCs, sampled before pembrolizumab treatment. CDR3 DNA: TGTGCCAGTACTAAAACCTTCGGGACACCAACCGGCGATGAGCAGTTCTTC. Encoded protein: CASTKTFGTPTGDEQFF.